This T cell receptor beta chain was found in a study of CD8 T cells in ankylosing spondylitis. The study, taken as a whole, reports: A motif in TCR beta, a set of under ten highly homologous variants, appeared characteristic of ankylosing spondylitis blood.

This CDR3 has 16 amino acids. V dropped 1 base and J dropped 4 bases, with 17 bases sitting between them. Germline V gene data show CDR1 as DFQATT and CDR2 as SNEGSKA (reference sequence). TCRdb re-called the 5' RACE reads through MiXCR, storing one row per CDR3 protein. The table has some 270,000 distinct CDR3 sequences, around 32% seen once. Only one count was recorded for this clonotype. The target antigen is unknown. The chain joins TRBV20-1 to TRBJ2-1; tentative D call: TRBD2 (7 bases). The clonotype was recovered from a male donor with ankylosing spondylitis or in good health (not recorded which). Sample: blood, either unsorted or a sorted T cell fraction (not recorded which). In nucleotides, the CDR3 is TGCAGTGCTAGAGCGCCGTTGAGGGGGGGTTACAATGAGCAGTTCTTC. Residues: CSARAPLRGGYNEQFF.